Listed here is a single T cell receptor beta chain. The sample originates from a study of blood T cell repertoires in COVID-19. Overall study: Whether acute or convalescent, the COVID-19 samples came from the United States, Italy and Spain.

How the authors handled the data: Nucleated cell counts were estimated from reference gene primer amplification. Using immunoSEQ multiplex PCR, the repertoire was profiled, and TCRdb retains in-frame clones only, with some absent. For V, J and clone size, that table is used; D and trimming come from the DNA. This table holds 240,000 or so clones, roughly nine tenths found once. Germline lookup yields CDR1 MNHNY and CDR2 SVGAGI (reference sequence). The CDR3 sequence is 16 residues long. The V and J ends lost 4 bases and 1 base, in that order; junction bases with no gene match: 9. This sequence was found in a man aged 60 to 75 with acute or convalescent COVID-19. Sequencing was done on a sample of peripheral blood. The chain combines TRBV6-6 with TRBJ1-2, with 7 nucleotides matching TRBD1. The CDR3 is CASSSTGAELNYGYTF. The CDR3 region has the DNA TGTGCCAGCAGTTCTACAGGGGCCGAACTTAACTATGGCTACACCTTC.